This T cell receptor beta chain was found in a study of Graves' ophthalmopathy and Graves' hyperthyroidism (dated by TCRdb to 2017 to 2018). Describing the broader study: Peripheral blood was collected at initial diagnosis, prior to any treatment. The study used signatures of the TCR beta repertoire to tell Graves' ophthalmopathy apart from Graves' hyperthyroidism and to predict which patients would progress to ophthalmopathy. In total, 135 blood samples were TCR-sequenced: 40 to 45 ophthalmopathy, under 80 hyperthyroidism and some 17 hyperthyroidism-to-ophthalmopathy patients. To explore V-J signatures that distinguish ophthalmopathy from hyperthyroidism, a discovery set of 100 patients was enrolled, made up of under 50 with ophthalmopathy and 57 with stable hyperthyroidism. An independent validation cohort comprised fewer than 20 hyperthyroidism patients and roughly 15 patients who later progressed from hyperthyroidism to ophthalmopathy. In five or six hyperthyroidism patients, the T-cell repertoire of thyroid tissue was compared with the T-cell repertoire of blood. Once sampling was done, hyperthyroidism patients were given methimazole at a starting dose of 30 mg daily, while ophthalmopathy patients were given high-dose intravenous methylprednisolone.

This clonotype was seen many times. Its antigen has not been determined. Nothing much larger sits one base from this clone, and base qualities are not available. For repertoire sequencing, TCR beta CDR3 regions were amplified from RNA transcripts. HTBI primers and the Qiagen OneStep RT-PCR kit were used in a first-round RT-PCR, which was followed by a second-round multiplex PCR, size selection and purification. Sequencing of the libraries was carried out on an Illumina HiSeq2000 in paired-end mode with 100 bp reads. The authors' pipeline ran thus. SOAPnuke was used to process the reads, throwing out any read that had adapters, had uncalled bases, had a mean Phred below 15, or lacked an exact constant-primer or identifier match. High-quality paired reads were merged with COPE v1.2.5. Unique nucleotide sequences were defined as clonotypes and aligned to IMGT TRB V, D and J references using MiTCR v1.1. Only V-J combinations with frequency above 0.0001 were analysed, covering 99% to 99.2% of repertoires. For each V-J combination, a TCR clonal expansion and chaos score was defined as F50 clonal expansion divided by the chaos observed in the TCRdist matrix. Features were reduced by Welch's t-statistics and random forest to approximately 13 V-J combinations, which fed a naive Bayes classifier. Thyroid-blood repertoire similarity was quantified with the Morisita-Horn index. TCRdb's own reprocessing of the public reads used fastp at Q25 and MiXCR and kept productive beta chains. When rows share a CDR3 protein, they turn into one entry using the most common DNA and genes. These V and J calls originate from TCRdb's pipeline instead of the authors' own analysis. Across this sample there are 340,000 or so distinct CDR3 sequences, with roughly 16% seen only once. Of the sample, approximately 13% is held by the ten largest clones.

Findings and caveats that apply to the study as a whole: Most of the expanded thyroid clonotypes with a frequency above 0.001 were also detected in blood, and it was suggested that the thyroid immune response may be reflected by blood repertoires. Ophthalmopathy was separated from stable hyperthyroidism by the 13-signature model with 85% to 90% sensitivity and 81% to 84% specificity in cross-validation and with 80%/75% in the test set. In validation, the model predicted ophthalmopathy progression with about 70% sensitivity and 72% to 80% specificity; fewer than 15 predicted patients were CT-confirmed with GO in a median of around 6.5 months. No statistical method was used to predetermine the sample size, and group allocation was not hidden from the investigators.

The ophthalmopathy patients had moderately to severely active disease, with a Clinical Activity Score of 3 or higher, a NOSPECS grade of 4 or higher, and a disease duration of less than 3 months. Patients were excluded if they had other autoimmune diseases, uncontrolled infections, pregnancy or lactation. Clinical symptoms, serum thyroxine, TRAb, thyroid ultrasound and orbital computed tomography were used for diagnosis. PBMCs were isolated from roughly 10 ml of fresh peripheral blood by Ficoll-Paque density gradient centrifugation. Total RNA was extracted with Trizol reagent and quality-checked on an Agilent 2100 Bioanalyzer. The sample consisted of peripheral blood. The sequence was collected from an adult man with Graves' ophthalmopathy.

The CDR3 loop reads CSVVQGQGAYEQYF. The sequence in DNA is TGCAGCGTTGTCCAAGGACAGGGGGCTTACGAGCAGTACTTC. The receptor chain draws on TRBV29-1 and TRBJ2-7; the central 11 bases match TRBD1. V trim: 4 bases; J trim: 4 bases; unmatched bases: 6. CDR1 SQVTM and CDR2 ANQGSEA were looked up in the germline V gene. The CDR3 goes from the cysteine to the phenylalanine over 14 residues. The read is trimmed to its CDR3 DNA, 42 bases read in frame from base 1.